This TCR beta chain was obtained from a study of CD8+CD57+ T cells in acquired aplastic anemia. Trimming at V came to 2 bases and at J to 3 bases, leaving 10 bases not matched to a gene. CDR1 and CDR2 (germline): ENHRY, SYGVKD. This CDR3 has 17 amino acids. Whoever was chosen for sequencing had shown CD8+CD57+ cell expansion by flow cytometry. Both TCR beta VDJ combination and CDR3 sequence profiling were carried out. Genomic DNA was the template for this profiling. TCRdb passed the reads through MiXCR, listing each CDR3 protein once. The sample has about 120,000 distinct CDR3 sequences; 55% to 60% are singletons.

The sequenced material came from sorted CD4+, CD8+, or CD8+CD57+ T cells (not recorded which) from PBMCs. The clonotype was recovered from a human donor with aplastic anemia. The chain employs TRBV10-3 and TRBJ2-5; TRBD2 aligns across 9 bases. CDR3 loop: CAISERGGGGIEETQYF. The DNA of the CDR3 is TGTGCCATCAGTGAGAGGGGCGGGGGGGGGATTGAAGAGACCCAGTACTTC.